This T cell receptor beta chain was documented in a study of blood T cells in healthy people across ages (dated by TCRdb to between 2015 and 2016). At the level of the whole study: In model experiments, roughly one uniquely barcoded TCR beta cDNA molecule per two T cells was captured by template switching. Using deep sequencing normalized with unique cDNA molecular identifiers, the study measured how TCR beta repertoire diversity changes with age. Donors were grouped into four age groups: young (average approximately 15 years), middle-aged (39), aged (around 60) and long-lived (approximately 78). To avoid experimental bias, donors of different ages were randomly spread across the sequencing lanes. For two donors (one aged 18 to 30 and one aged 80 or older), the study analyzed two additional independent replicas of 1 million unique cDNA reads from the same blood draw.

Donors were 35 to 40 systemically healthy Caucasian individuals from Russia aged about 6 to 100 years. Each donor gave 8 to 10 milliliters of peripheral blood, drawn into EDTA-treated Vacutainer tubes. Ficoll-Paque density-gradient centrifugation was used to isolate PBMCs, with at least 6.5 million per sample. Total RNA was extracted from PBMCs with Trizol reagent, with at least 5.5 micrograms obtained per sample. For every donor, an aliquot of PBMCs went through flow cytometry to measure the percentages of naive CD45RAhigh/CD27high T cells. Deletion took 2 bases off V and 6 bases off J, with a span of 11 bases between the germline ends. CDR1 and CDR2 (LGHDT, YNNKEL) derive from the germline V gene (reference sequence). From the cysteine through the phenylalanine, the CDR3 covers 13 amino acids. The CDR3 DNA has 39 bases and is translated from base 1. Results and caveats for the whole study, not just this receptor: Because donor CMV infection status was unknown, age-related changes in expanded clonotypes were potentially confounded. Bulk unsorted PBMC profiling prevented conclusive comparison of naive and antigen-experienced compartments. There was a strong correlation between observed TCR beta diversity and the percentage of naive T cells measured by flow cytometry. Total diversity estimates from one million sequenced T cells were considered lower bounds and underestimates. Compared with the aged group, the long-lived group had more naive CD4+ T cells, fewer expanded clones and increased TCR diversity, suggesting age selection. As age increased, observed TCR beta diversity per million T cells dropped in a roughly linear way, and a significant reduction was already evident by age roughly 36.

Concerning this clonotype itself: Its antigen target is currently unknown. No clone much larger than this one lies a single base away; base qualities are absent.

The protocol used for the library was 5' RACE. Sequencing was performed on an Illumina HiSeq 2500. A second PCR of about 6 to 11 cycles was run with a J-beta primer mix and a sample-barcoded 5' primer. A unique molecular identifier was introduced onto each TCR beta cDNA molecule by a template-switch 5' adaptor carrying 12 random nucleotides. Each sample yielded at least 2.5 million CDR3-containing paired-end reads. All of the RNA was converted into first-strand cDNA using the Mint cDNA synthesis kit, with a TRBC-specific oligonucleotide serving as the primer. After uracil-DNA glycosylase treatment, a first 18-cycle PCR used universal primers M1SS and BC2_uni_R on all cDNA. In the authors' own workflow: For normalization, 1 million high-quality reads, each with a distinct molecular identifier, were randomly selected from each sample. Reads with shared molecular identifiers were discarded instead of being binned into consensus sequences. CDR3 identification, clonotype clustering and error correction used MiTCR with a Q25 quality threshold and the strictest error-elimination algorithm. Lower-bound total TCR beta diversity was estimated with a nonparametric unseen species model using Euler transformation. TCRdb trimmed the raw reads at Q25, called clones with MiXCR and kept productive beta chains. When rows share a CDR3 protein, they turn into one entry using the most common DNA and genes. TCRdb's processing, not the study's, gives the V and J calls here. The sample table records more than 1 million distinct CDR3 sequences; 35% to 50% of these occur just once. 18% of the sample is in the top ten clones.

The chain uses TRBV3-1 and TRBJ2-7; the D gene is perhaps TRBD2, from 6 matching bases. The material sequenced was blood. The source is a woman aged 60 to 75 in good health. The nucleotide sequence is TGTGCCAGCAGCCAACGCGGGAATGGCGAGCAGTACTTC. Translation gives CASSQRGNGEQYF.